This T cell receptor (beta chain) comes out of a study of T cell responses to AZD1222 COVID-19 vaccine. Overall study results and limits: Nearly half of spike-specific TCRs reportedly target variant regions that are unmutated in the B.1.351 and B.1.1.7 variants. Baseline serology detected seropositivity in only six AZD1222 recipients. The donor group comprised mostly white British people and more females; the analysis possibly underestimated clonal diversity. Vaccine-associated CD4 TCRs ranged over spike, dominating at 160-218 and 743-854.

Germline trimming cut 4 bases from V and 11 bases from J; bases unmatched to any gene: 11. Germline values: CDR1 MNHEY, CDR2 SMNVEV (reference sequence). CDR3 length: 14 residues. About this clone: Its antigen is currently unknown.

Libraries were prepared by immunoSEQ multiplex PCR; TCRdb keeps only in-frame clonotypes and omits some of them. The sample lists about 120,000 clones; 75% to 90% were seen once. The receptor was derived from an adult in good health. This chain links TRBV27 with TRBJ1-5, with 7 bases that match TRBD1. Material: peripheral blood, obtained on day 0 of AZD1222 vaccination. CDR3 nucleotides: TGTGCCAGCAGTTCTTGGACAGGCGGGGATTCCCAGCATTTT. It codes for CASSSWTGGDSQHF.